This paragraph covers one TCR beta chain sequence. Its antigen is unknown. Repertoires were generated with immunoSEQ multiplex PCR, while TCRdb's copy carries only in-frame clones and drops some. The data hold around 600,000 clones, with 85% to 95% observed a single time. The sample comes from a study of shared clonotypes between healthy human individuals. The length of the CDR3 is 17 residues. The V end lost 4 bases, the J end lost 1 base, and 18 bases lay between the germline ends. Germline CDR1 and CDR2: MGHRA and YSYEKL. It was CD45RO-negative cells, positively selected for CCR7, that made up naive CD8 cells, with terminally differentiated effector memory CD45RA+ cells excluded. Donors had no recently reported acute infections or vaccinations and were HIV-negative. Study-level findings and limits: Sampling involved blood alone; tissue repertoires likely differ.

The sequence was collected from a woman in her twenties or thirties in good health. This chain uses TRBV4-1 with TRBJ2-3, with D possibly being TRBD2 (6 bases). Sequenced: naive CD8+ T cells sorted from blood. CDR3 residues: CASSRPPSGPGTDTQYF. DNA of the CDR3: TGCGCCAGCAGCCGACCACCCAGCGGGCCGGGCACAGATACGCAGTATTTT.